A single sample gave rise to the 11 T cell receptor beta chains below, sequenced in a study of blood T cells in healthy people across ages. It was with a sample-barcoded 5' primer and a J-beta primer mix that a second PCR of about 6 to 11 cycles was run. TCRdb reanalysed the 5' RACE reads using MiXCR and keeps one entry per CDR3 protein. This table holds 780,000 or so distinct CDR3 sequences, roughly 50% found once. Sequencing was done on a sample of blood. These receptor sequences come from a man aged 35 to 55 in good health.

The J gene is TRBJ1-2, the V gene TRBV28, with unresolved D. Trimming removed 2 bases from V and 6 bases from J, with 4 bases in between. There are 11 residues in the CDR3. CDR1 is MDHEN, CDR2 SYDVKM, per germline. For the CDR3, the DNA is TGTGCCAGCAGTTTAGCGAATGGCTACACCTTC. The encoded protein is CASSLANGYTF.

The CDR3 region has the DNA TGCAGTGCTAGTGGCTTGTTTGGAGGGTTTGGTGGCTACACCTTC. Its translation is CSASGLFGGFGGYTF. V gene TRBV20-1 combines with J gene TRBJ1-2; D uncertain. Trimming removed 3 bases at V and 7 bases at J, with 21 bases between. This CDR3 is built from 15 residues. Germline CDR1 and CDR2: DFQATT and SNEGSKA (reference sequence).

The rearrangement links TRBV20-1 to TRBJ1-4; D call uncertain. This CDR3 contains 17 residues. Germline V gene data show CDR1 as DFQATT and CDR2 as SNEGSKA (reference sequence). In DNA form, the CDR3 reads TGCAGCGCCCAATCCGGGAATGCGATCGAGAGAGGGGAAAAACTGTTTTTT. This translates into CSAQSGNAIERGEKLFF.

This chain joins TRBV11-1 and TRBJ2-1; D possibly corresponds to TRBD2 (5 bases). Germline CDR1 SGHAT, CDR2 FQDESV (reference sequence). The CDR3 runs to 15 residues. V lost 5 bases to trimming and J lost 0 bases, with 11 bases between them. CDR3 bases: TGTGCCAGCAGCCCCGGGATGAGCTCCTACAATGAGCAGTTCTTC. Its protein is CASSPGMSSYNEQFF.

This clonotype was seen only once. The V call is TRBV2, the J call TRBJ2-3; D call uncertain. Germline V gene lookup returns CDR1 SNHLY and CDR2 FYNNEI. V lost 1 base to trimming and J lost 4 bases, with 6 bases between them. The CDR3 totals 13 residues. This CDR3 is CASSEGFADTQYF. CDR3 coding DNA: TGTGCCAGCAGTGAAGGGTTCGCAGATACGCAGTATTTT.

The rearrangement uses TRBV7-8 and TRBJ2-7; D is unresolved. With 1 base removed from V and 7 bases from J, the gap between germline ends came to 14 bases. CDR1 and CDR2 from the germline V gene are SGHVS and FQNEAQ. The CDR3 contains 14 residues. CDR3 protein: CASSLGTASQEQYF. The CDR3 nucleotides read TGTGCCAGCAGCTTAGGAACGGCGTCACAGGAGCAGTACTTC.

The chain recombines TRBV5-1 with TRBJ2-7; 10 positions match TRBD2. Looked up from germline, CDR1 is SGHRS and CDR2 is YFSETQ. V lost 5 bases, J lost 7 bases, and 9 bases stayed unmatched. The CDR3 runs to 14 residues. CDR3 in amino acids: CASSRTSGYNEQYF. The DNA for the CDR3 is TGCGCCAGCAGTCGGACTAGCGGCTACAATGAGCAGTACTTC.

The chain carries TRBV20-1 and TRBJ1-1, with D perhaps TRBD1 (5 bases). V was trimmed by 3 bases and J by 4 bases, leaving 27 bases between them. CDR3 length: 18 residues. The V gene's germline CDR1 is DFQATT and CDR2 SNEGSKA (reference sequence). CDR3 nucleotides: TGCAGTGCTAGTGGCTTGGGTCCAGGACACTCCCCAGGCACTGAAGCTTTCTTT. This sequence encodes CSASGLGPGHSPGTEAFF.

The table lists this clonotype with many counts. The rearrangement links TRBV7-2 to TRBJ2-7; 9 positions agree with TRBD2. The V segment lost 4 bases and the J segment 1 base; nucleotides outside the gene matches: 5. This CDR3 has 15 amino acids. Per germline, CDR1 SGHTA and CDR2 FQGNSA. The CDR3 here is CASSSLAGLSYEQYF. The CDR3, as DNA: TGTGCCAGCAGCTCACTAGCGGGCCTTTCCTACGAGCAGTACTTC.

In this sample, this clonotype turned up a few times. The genes are TRBV7-6 and TRBJ2-7, with D possibly matching TRBD2 (5 bases). The closer fit of TRBJ2-5 to the DNA end suggests the J call may be wrong. This CDR3 contains 15 residues. Germline V gives CDR1 SGHVS, CDR2 FNYEAQ. CDR3 sequence (DNA): TGTGCCAGCAGCTTGGATGTAGCGACACAAGAGACCCAGTACTTC. It translates to CASSLDVATQETQYF.

The chain recombines TRBV28 with TRBJ2-3; D gene ambiguous. The germline CDR1 and CDR2 sequences are MDHEN and SYDVKM. The CDR3 loop spans 13 amino acids. The V gene lost 8 bases and the J gene lost 5 bases, with 14 bases spanning the gap. This CDR3 is CASRITPQDTQYF. The CDR3 DNA follows: TGTGCCAGCCGTATCACCCCTCAAGATACGCAGTATTTT.